The rows below give T cell receptor beta chains drawn from one sample of a study of radiotherapy plus CTLA-4 blockade in lung cancer. Sequencing was performed with immunoSEQ multiplex PCR; in TCRdb, only in-frame clones are kept and a portion is missing. The data contain 90,000 to 150,000 clones, nearly 80% of them singletons. The material sequenced was peripheral blood, taken from a patient treated with radiotherapy plus ipilimumab. The receptors were sampled from a human donor with non-small cell lung cancer who had a partial response to radiotherapy plus ipilimumab. Both conserved end residues are trimmed from each CDR3. The D gene is left open where the match is weak. Only some rows state a clone size, as once, few, many or a class for expanded clones.

TRBJ2-5 TRBV27 NA NA ASSLRARPQETQY
TRBJ2-2 TRBV4-2 NA TRBD1 ASMRGPNTGELF
TRBJ1-1 TRBV28 NA NA ASSFLWGRDTEAF
TRBJ2-2 TRBV18 NA TRBD2 ASSPLSPTSMVTGELF
TRBJ1-1 TRBV28 few TRBD1 ASSLLGQERETEAF
TRBJ2-1 TRBV9 NA TRBD2 ASSVATSGLEQF
TRBJ2-1 TRBV7-3 NA TRBD1 ASSAGQGFLNEQF
TRBJ2-2 TRBV2 NA TRBD2 ASTSGRGTGELF
TRBJ2-1 TRBV10-3 NA NA AIGGVGTGYNEQF
TRBJ1-1 TRBV6-5 NA NA ASSYRVNTEAF
TRBJ2-1 TRBV9 NA TRBD2 ASSGGLAGGIYNEQF
TRBJ1-6 TRBV27 NA TRBD1 ASSLLSPDRGYNSPLH
TRBJ1-1 TRBV6-1 NA NA ASSEAGGTEAF
TRBJ1-2 TRBV19 NA NA ASSIARLWDGYT
TRBJ2-5 TRBV28 medium-sized NA AKNTKRATPQETQY
TRBJ2-2 TRBV11-3 NA NA ASSPGGRETGELF
TRBJ1-4 TRBV28 few NA ASSKLGFLNGGEKLF
TRBJ2-3 TRBV7-2 NA NA ASSLGVDTQY
TRBJ2-5 TRBV25-1 NA NA ASSEYGGQETQY
TRBJ2-1 TRBV11-3 NA NA ASSLGQGATSSYNEQF
TRBJ2-7 TRBV7-2 NA TRBD2 ASSLSLAEIYEQY
TRBJ2-3 TRBV11-2 once NA ASSPRADTQY
TRBJ2-7 TRBV27 few NA ATAYRDNYEQY
TRBJ2-1 TRBV28 NA TRBD1 ASSSIQGNTNEQF
TRBJ2-3 TRBV7-9 NA TRBD2 ASSSGTSGRPSTDTQY
TRBJ2-3 TRBV4-1 few NA ASSLGGKGKSDTQY
TRBJ2-2 TRBV10-3 NA NA AISESVEVAGELF
TRBJ2-2 TRBV5-1 NA NA ASSLVARAPNTGELF
TRBJ1-3 TRBV6-1 few NA ASRSSSGNTIY
TRBJ2-7 TRBV6-1 NA TRBD2 ASSAASGRYEQY
TRBJ1-1 TRBV5-1 NA TRBD1 ASSGTTGGSTEAF
TRBJ2-3 TRBV5-1 NA NA ASSLSGSGTDTQY
TRBJ2-3 TRBV6-1 NA TRBD1 AGTGPSTDTQY